Each of the 25 T cell receptor beta chains below was sequenced from the same sample in a study of regulatory T cells in long-lasting Graves disease. To make TCR beta libraries, researchers used iRepertoire HTBI primers and Arm-PCR of CDR3 regions. TCRdb processed the multiplex PCR reads anew with MiXCR; each CDR3 protein has one entry. The sample includes around 500,000 distinct CDR3 sequences, about 13% of them seen just once. Noted time point: newly diagnosed GD, antithyroid drugs for less than 3 months. PBMC RNA served as the TCR library source. These same data were also listed under a study on T cells in Graves' hyperthyroidism and ophthalmopathy.

The starting material was peripheral blood mononuclear cells (PBMCs), obtained at new diagnosis, from a patient treated with antithyroid drugs. The receptors here all came from a young man with Graves disease.

This clonotype was recorded many times. The CDR3 here is CASPREGSSYEQYF. The CDR3 region has the DNA TGTGCCTCCCCCCGGGAGGGGAGCTCCTACGAGCAGTACTTC. The rearrangement uses TRBV30 and TRBJ2-7; 8 bases map to TRBD2. The CDR3 runs to 14 residues. The germline CDR1 and CDR2 sequences are GTSNPN and SVGIG (reference sequence). The ends lost 7 bases at V and 0 bases at J; junction bases unmatched: 8.

This clonotype was observed at least ten times. V is TRBV12-3 or TRBV12-4 and J is TRBJ2-5; the D gene is possibly TRBD2 (6 bases). Trimming removed 5 bases from V and 1 base from J, with 11 bases in between. This CDR3 comprises 14 residues. The chain's CDR3 is CASSPGRIQETQYF. For the CDR3, the DNA is TGTGCCAGCAGTCCAGGGAGGATCCAAGAGACCCAGTACTTC.

This chain links TRBV24-1 with TRBJ2-2, with D possibly matching TRBD2 (6 bases). The germline gives CDR1 KGHDR, CDR2 SFDVKD. The CDR3 spans 16 residues. Between the trimmed V and J ends, which lost 0 bases and 4 bases, there was a span of 11 bases. CDR3 sequence reads: CATSDLSRERTGELFF. Here the CDR3 DNA reads TGTGCCACCAGTGATTTGAGTCGGGAGCGCACCGGGGAGCTGTTTTTT.

As concerns this clonotype: One base away lies a much larger clone, so this may be a sequencing read error. CDR3 protein: CARSRSGRHNQPQHF. The CDR3 nucleotides are TGTGCCAGGAGTCGGTCGGGACGTCACAATCAGCCCCAGCATTTT. The V gene is TRBV19, the J gene TRBJ1-5, with D possibly being TRBD1 (5 bases). Trimming shortened V by 9 bases and J by 3 bases, and 18 bases separated the two germline ends. This CDR3 region has 15 residues. CDR1 and CDR2 (germline): LNHDA, SQIVND (reference sequence).

The rearrangement uses TRBV19 and TRBJ2-5; 15 bases are a match to TRBD2. The length of the CDR3 is 16 residues. Germline V gene lookup returns CDR1 LNHDA and CDR2 SQIVND (reference sequence). With 11 bases clipped from V and 5 bases from J, the junction kept 12 bases outside the gene matches. The CDR3 nucleotides read TGTGCCTGCGCGCGGACTAGCGGGAGGGATCTGGAGACCCAGTACTTC. This codes for CACARTSGRDLETQYF.

Note on this clonotype: A read error may explain this, as a much larger clone is one base away. This chain connects TRBV12-3 or TRBV12-4 to TRBJ2-1; perhaps D is TRBD1 or TRBD2 (5 bases each). The CDR3 is 14 amino acids. Deletions cut 11 bases from V and 2 bases from J, with 16 bases between. The CDR3 bases are TGTGCCTCCCTCCGGGACGGGGCCTACAATGAGCAGTTCTTC. This sequence encodes CASLRDGAYNEQFF.

This clonotype was found a few times. The chain carries TRBV29-1 and TRBJ1-1, with D perhaps matching TRBD1 (5 bases). This CDR3 has 14 residues. Deletions cut 1 base from V and 3 bases from J, with 12 bases between. Germline CDR1 reads SQVTM; CDR2 reads ANQGSEA. CDR3 in amino acids: CSVEGGTAYTEAFF. The DNA for the CDR3 is TGCAGCGTTGAAGGGGGGACGGCCTACACTGAAGCTTTCTTT.

The chain links TRBV5-6 to TRBJ2-1; D gene unclear. V shed 0 bases and J shed 2 bases, with 9 bases lying between them. CDR3 length: 15 amino acids. Looked up from germline, CDR1 is SGHDT and CDR2 is YYEEEE. This CDR3 reads CASSLELPTYNEQFF. In nucleotides, the CDR3 is TGTGCCAGCAGCTTGGAACTGCCGACCTACAATGAGCAGTTCTTC.

In this sample, this clonotype turned up many times. The chain employs TRBV14 and TRBJ2-5; 8 nucleotides line up with TRBD2. The CDR3 runs 15 residues. In germline, CDR1 is SGHDN, CDR2 FVKESK. V lost 3 bases and J lost 5; bases outside the gene matches: 8. CDR3 DNA sequence: TGTGCCAGCAGCCATGTCGGACTAGCCGAGGAGACCCAGTACTTC. It encodes CASSHVGLAEETQYF.

This sequence joins TRBV20-1 and TRBJ2-3; D is uncertain. CDR3 length: 12 residues. Between the trimmed V and J ends, which lost 3 bases and 6 bases, there was a span of 10 bases. Germline V gives CDR1 DFQATT, CDR2 SNEGSKA (reference sequence). The CDR3 loop is CSASSGYDTQYF. CDR3 bases: TGCAGTGCTAGTTCAGGATACGATACGCAGTATTTT.

This clonotype was picked up many times. The rearrangement links TRBV2 to TRBJ2-1, with D uncertain. Per germline, CDR1 SNHLY and CDR2 FYNNEI. Trimming took off 0 bases at V and 9 bases at J, with 12 bases between the two ends. This CDR3 spans 14 amino acids. The CDR3 nucleotides are TGTGCCAGCAGTGAAGCGAGACTTTCAAGTGAGCAGTTCTTC. Amino acid sequence: CASSEARLSSEQFF.

The sample holds many counts of this clonotype. The chain carries TRBV7-3 and TRBJ2-1; D possibly corresponds to TRBD2 (6 bases). The CDR3 loop spans 14 amino acids. From germline, CDR1 is SGHTA and CDR2 FQGTGA. The ends were cut back, 5 bases at V and 8 bases at J, with 16 bases in the middle. For the CDR3, the DNA is TGTGCCAGCAGCCGGGAGCGGTACAAGGATGAGCAGTTCTTC. The encoded protein is CASSRERYKDEQFF.

This clonotype has ten or more counts. This rearrangement joins TRBV6-1 to TRBJ2-2; 10 bases map to TRBD1. J was trimmed by 4 bases and V by 3 bases; bases with no gene match: 2. The length of the CDR3 is 15 residues. CDR1 and CDR2 (germline): MNHNS, SASEGT. CDR3 in amino acids: CASSDRTGGTGELFF. The CDR3 DNA is TGTGCCAGCAGTGACAGGACAGGGGGCACCGGGGAGCTGTTTTTT.

V and J are TRBV7-2 and TRBJ2-5, with 10 bases fitting TRBD2. Trimming took 4 bases from V and 3 from J; bases not matched to a gene: 2. Germline V gene lookup returns CDR1 SGHTA and CDR2 FQGNSA. This CDR3 comprises 14 residues. The CDR3 region has the DNA TGTGCCAGCAGCTCCCTAGCGGGAGAAGAGACCCAGTACTTC. Protein sequence: CASSSLAGEETQYF.

This clonotype showed up many times. The chain recombines TRBV11-2 with TRBJ2-1; 7 bases fit TRBD2. With V trimmed by 1 base and J by 4 bases, 4 bases remained unmatched. Germline V gene data show CDR1 as SGHAT and CDR2 as FQNNGV. The CDR3 has 15 amino acids. This CDR3 is CASSLGWRGYNEQFF. In DNA form, the CDR3 reads TGTGCCAGCAGCTTAGGGTGGCGGGGGTACAATGAGCAGTTCTTC.

Only a few counts were recorded for this clonotype. CDR3 nucleotide sequence: TGCAGTGCTAGTAGTGCGGAGCTTGGCTCCTACAATGAGCAGTTCTTC. Protein sequence: CSASSAELGSYNEQFF. V is TRBV20-1 and J is TRBJ2-1; D uncertain. V was pared by 3 bases and J by 0 bases, with 15 bases between. CDR3 length: 16 amino acids. CDR1 is DFQATT, CDR2 SNEGSKA, per germline (reference sequence).

A few counts support this clonotype. The rearrangement uses TRBV9 and TRBJ1-4; the D is unclear. Germline V gives CDR1 SGDLS, CDR2 YYNGEE. The CDR3 runs 14 residues. V dropped 0 bases and J dropped 7 bases, with 10 bases sitting between them. The CDR3 loop reads CASSVGVGREKLFF. In DNA form, the CDR3 reads TGTGCCAGCAGCGTAGGCGTAGGGCGTGAAAAACTGTTTTTT.

This clonotype was observed many times. The chain has TRBV10-2 and TRBJ2-1; maybe TRBD2 (6 bases). Germline CDR1 WSHSY, CDR2 SAAADI. This CDR3 is built from 15 residues. V lost 6 bases, J lost 5 bases, and 17 bases lay in between. In DNA, the CDR3 is TGCGCCAGCAGCCGGGAGAGGGCGTCTAACAATGAGCAGTTCTTC. Encoded protein: CASSRERASNNEQFF.

In this sample, this clonotype turned up many times. The V call is TRBV6-1, the J call TRBJ1-2; possibly TRBD1 for D (6 bases). Germline CDR1 is MNHNS and CDR2 is SASEGT. V lost 6 bases to trimming and J lost 1 base, with 9 bases between them. This CDR3 region has 13 residues. CDR3: CASRDSGNYGYTF. In nucleotides, the CDR3 is TGTGCCAGCAGGGACAGCGGTAACTATGGCTACACCTTC.

This clonotype occurred many times. The chain joins TRBV2 to TRBJ2-1, with 12 bases lining up with TRBD2. The CDR3 is 18 residues long. V shed 1 base, J shed 5 bases, and the junction held 9 bases outside the gene matches. Germline loops: CDR1 SNHLY, CDR2 FYNNEI. The CDR3 DNA reads as TGTGCCAGCAGTGAAGAGGGACTAGCGGGCTGGGGGGACAATGAGCAGTTCTTC. Residues: CASSEEGLAGWGDNEQFF. The variable domain in full, completed from reference TRBV2 and TRBJ2-1, reads EPEVTQTPSHQVTQMGQEVILRCVPISNHLYFYWYRQILGQKVEFLVSFYNNEISEKSEIFDDQFSVERPDGSNFTLKIRSTKLEDSAMYFCASSEEGLAGWGDNEQFFGPGTRLTVL.

This clonotype showed up just a few times. The chain joins TRBV6-1 to TRBJ2-6; D is possibly TRBD1 (6 bases). Deletions cut 7 bases from V and 0 bases from J, with 19 bases between. The CDR3 is 18 residues long. From germline, CDR1 is MNHNS and CDR2 SASEGT. The CDR3 bases are TGTGCCAGCACCTCAGGGGTAATCCTCGTCTCTGGGGCCAACGTCCTGACTTTC. Translating gives CASTSGVILVSGANVLTF.

This clonotype was recorded at least ten times. This rearrangement joins TRBV7-9 to TRBJ2-7, with D uncertain. CDR1 is SEHNR and CDR2 is FQNEAQ in the germline V gene (reference sequence). The CDR3 contains 14 residues. V lost 1 base and J 6 bases, leaving 13 bases between the germline ends. The CDR3 reads CASSLDGEAPEQYF. The CDR3, as DNA: TGTGCCAGCAGCTTAGACGGAGAAGCCCCCGAGCAGTACTTC.

V gene TRBV10-3 combines with J gene TRBJ2-5; 8 nucleotides agree with TRBD2. V dropped 3 bases and J dropped 3; count of bases not matched to a gene: 6. The CDR3 has 15 residues. Germline V CDR1 and CDR2: ENHRY, SYGVKD. The CDR3 loop is CAISDSVAGKETQYF. CDR3 sequence (DNA): TGTGCCATCAGTGACTCGGTAGCGGGAAAAGAGACCCAGTACTTC.

This clonotype was observed many times. This chain uses TRBV29-1 with TRBJ2-1; a weak D match, TRBD1 (5 bases). The CDR3 is made up of 14 amino acids. CDR1 SQVTM and CDR2 ANQGSEA come from the germline V gene. Trimming left V 5 bases short and J 4 bases short, with 15 bases between. CDR3: CSVTRQKGYNEQFF. CDR3 DNA sequence: TGCAGCGTTACCCGACAGAAGGGTTACAATGAGCAGTTCTTC.

This sequence joins TRBV18 and TRBJ1-2; no clear D gene. The CDR3 runs 15 residues. Trimming took off 3 bases at V and 4 bases at J, with 15 bases between the two ends. Germline V gene sequence: CDR1 KGHSH, CDR2 LQKENI. The CDR3 reads CASSPTVGKFYGYTF. Here the CDR3 DNA reads TGTGCCAGCTCACCTACGGTTGGCAAGTTCTATGGCTACACCTTC.